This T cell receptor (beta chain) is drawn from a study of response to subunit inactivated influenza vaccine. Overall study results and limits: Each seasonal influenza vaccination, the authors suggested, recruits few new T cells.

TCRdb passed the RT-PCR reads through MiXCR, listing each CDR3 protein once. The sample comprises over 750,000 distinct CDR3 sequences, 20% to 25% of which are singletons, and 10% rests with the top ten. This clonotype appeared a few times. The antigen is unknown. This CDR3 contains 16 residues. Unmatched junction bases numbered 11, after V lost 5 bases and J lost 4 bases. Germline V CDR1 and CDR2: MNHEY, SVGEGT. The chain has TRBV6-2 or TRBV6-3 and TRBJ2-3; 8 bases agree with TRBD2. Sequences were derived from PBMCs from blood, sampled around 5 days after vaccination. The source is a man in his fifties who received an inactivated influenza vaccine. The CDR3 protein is CASSRAGLGESDTQYF. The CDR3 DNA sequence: TGTGCCAGCAGTCGCGCGGGACTAGGAGAGTCAGATACGCAGTATTTT.